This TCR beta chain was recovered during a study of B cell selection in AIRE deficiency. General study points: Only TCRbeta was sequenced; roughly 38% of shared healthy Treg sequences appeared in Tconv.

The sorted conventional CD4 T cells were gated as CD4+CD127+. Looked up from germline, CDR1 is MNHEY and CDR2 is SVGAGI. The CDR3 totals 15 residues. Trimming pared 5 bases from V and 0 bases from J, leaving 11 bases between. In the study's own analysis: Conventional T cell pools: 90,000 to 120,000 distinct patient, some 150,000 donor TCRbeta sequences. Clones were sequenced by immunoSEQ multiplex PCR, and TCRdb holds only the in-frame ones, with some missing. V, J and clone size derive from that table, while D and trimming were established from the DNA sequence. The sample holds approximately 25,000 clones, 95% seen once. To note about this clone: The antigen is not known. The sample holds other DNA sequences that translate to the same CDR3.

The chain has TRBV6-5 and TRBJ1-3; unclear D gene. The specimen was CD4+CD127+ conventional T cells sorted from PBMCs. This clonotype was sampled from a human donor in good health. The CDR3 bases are TGTGCCAGCAGTAGGCAGGTCCGCTCTGGAAACACCATATATTTT. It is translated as CASSRQVRSGNTIYF.